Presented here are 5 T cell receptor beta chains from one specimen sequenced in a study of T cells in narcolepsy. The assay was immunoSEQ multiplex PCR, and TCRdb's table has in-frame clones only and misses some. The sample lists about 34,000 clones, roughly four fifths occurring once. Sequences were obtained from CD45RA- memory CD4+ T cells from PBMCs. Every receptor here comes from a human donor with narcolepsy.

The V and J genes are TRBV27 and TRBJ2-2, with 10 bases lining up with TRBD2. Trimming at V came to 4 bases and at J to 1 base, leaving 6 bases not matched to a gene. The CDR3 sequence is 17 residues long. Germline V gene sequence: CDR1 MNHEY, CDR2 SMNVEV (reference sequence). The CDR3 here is CASSSPRTSGNTGELFF. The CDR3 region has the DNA TGTGCCAGCAGTTCCCCGCGGACTAGCGGGAACACCGGGGAGCTGTTTTTT.

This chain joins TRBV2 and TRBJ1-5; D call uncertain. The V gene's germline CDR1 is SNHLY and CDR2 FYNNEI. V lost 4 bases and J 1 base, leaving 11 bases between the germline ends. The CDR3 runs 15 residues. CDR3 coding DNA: TGTGCCAGCAGTGTGAACAGAGTCAGCAATCAGCCCCAGCATTTT. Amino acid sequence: CASSVNRVSNQPQHF.

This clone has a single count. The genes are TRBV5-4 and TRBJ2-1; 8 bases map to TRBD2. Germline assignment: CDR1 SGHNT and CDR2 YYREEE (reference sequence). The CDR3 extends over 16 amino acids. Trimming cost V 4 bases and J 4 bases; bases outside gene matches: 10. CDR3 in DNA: TGTGCCAGCAGCAACATAGCGGGGAGTCTTTACAATGAGCAGTTCTTC. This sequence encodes CASSNIAGSLYNEQFF. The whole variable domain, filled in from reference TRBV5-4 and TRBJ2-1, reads ETGVTQSPTHLIKTRGQQVTLRCSSQSGHNTVSWYQQALGQGPQFIFQYYREEENGRGNFPPRFSGLQFPNYSSELNVNALELDDSALYLCASSNIAGSLYNEQFFGPGTRLTVL.

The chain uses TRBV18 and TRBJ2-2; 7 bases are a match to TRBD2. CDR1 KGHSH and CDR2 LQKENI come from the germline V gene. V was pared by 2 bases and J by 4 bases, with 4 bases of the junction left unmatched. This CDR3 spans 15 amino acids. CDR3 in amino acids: CASSPRRESTGELFF. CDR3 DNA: TGTGCCAGCTCACCAAGGCGGGAGAGCACCGGGGAGCTGTTTTTT.

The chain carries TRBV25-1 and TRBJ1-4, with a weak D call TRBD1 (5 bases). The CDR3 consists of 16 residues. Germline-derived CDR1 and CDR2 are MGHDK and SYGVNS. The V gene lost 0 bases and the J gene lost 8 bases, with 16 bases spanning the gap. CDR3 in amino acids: CASSEYAGQGREKLFF. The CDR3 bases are TGTGCCAGCAGTGAATACGCCGGGCAGGGTCGGGAAAAACTGTTTTTT.